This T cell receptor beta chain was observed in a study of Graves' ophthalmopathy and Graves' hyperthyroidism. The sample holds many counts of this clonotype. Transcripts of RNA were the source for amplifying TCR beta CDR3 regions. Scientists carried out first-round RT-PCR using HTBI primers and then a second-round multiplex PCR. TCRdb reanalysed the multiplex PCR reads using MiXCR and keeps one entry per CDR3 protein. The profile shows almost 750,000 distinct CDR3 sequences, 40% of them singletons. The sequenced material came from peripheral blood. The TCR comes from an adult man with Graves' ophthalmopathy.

CDR3 bases: TGTGCCAGCAGCTTAGGGGTGCCTGGACAAGGACACTATGGCTACACCTTC. The encoded protein is CASSLGVPGQGHYGYTF. This sequence joins TRBV7-3 and TRBJ1-2, with a weak D call TRBD1 (5 bases). The V end lost 2 bases, the J end lost 3 bases, and 19 bases lay between the germline ends. CDR1 is SGHTA and CDR2 is FQGTGA in the germline V gene. The CDR3 length is 17 residues.